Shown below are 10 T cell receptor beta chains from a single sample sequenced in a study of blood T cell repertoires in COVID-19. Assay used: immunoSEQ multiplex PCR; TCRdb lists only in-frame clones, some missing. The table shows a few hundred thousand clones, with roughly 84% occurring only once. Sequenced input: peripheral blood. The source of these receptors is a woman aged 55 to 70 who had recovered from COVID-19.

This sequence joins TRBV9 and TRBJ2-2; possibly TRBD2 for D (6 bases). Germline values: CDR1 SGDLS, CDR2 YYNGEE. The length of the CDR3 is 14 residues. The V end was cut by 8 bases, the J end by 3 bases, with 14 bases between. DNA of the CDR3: TGTGCCAGTACCCAGAGCGGGTACACCGGGGAGCTGTTTTTT. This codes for CASTQSGYTGELFF. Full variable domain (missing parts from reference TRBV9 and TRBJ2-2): DSGVTQTPKHLITATGQRVTLRCSPRSGDLSVYWYQQSLDQGLQFLIQYYNGEERAKGNILERFSAQQFPDLHSELNLSSLELGDSALYFCASTQSGYTGELFFGEGSRLTVL.

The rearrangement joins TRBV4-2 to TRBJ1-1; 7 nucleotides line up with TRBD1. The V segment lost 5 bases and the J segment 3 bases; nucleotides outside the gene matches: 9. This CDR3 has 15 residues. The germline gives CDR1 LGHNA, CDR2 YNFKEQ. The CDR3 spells CASSDDRAGDTEAFF. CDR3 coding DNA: TGTGCCAGCAGCGACGACAGGGCAGGGGACACTGAAGCTTTCTTT.

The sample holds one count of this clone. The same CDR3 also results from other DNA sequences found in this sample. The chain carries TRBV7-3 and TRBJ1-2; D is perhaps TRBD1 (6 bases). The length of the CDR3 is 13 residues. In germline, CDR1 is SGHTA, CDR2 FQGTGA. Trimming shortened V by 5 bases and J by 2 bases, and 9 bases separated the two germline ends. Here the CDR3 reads CASSPDRNYGYTF. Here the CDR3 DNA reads TGTGCCAGCAGCCCCGACAGGAACTATGGCTACACCTTC.

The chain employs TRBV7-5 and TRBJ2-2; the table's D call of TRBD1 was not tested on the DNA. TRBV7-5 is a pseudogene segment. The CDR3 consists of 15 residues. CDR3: CARSNRGENTGELFF. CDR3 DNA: TGTGCCAGAAGCAACAGGGGGGAGAACACCGGGGAGCTGTTTTTT.

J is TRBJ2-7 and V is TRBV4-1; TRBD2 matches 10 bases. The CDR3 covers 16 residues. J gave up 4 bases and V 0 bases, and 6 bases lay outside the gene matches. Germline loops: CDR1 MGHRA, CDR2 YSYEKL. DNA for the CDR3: TGCGCCAGCAGCCAAGAGAGGAGCGGGGGGGCTTACGAGCAGTACTTC. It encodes CASSQERSGGAYEQYF.

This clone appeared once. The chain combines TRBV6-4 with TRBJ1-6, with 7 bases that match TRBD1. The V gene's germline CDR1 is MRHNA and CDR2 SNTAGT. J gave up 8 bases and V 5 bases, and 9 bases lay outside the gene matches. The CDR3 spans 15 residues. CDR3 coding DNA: TGTGCCAGCAGTCCGAACCGGGACAGATATTCACCCCTCCACTTT. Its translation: CASSPNRDRYSPLHF.

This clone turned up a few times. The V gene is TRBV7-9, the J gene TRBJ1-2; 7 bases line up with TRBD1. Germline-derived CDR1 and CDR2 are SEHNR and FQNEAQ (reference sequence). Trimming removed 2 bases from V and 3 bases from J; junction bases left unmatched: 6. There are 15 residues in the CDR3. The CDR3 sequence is CASSLSYRGHYGYTF. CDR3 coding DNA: TGTGCCAGCAGCTTATCCTACAGGGGACACTATGGCTACACCTTC.

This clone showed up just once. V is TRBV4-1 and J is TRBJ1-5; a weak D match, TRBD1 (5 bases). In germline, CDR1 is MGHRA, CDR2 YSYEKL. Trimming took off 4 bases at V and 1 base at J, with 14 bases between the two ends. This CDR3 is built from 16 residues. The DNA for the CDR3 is TGCGCCAGCAGCCTAACCCCCTGGACAAGCAATCAGCCCCAGCATTTT. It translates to CASSLTPWTSNQPQHF.

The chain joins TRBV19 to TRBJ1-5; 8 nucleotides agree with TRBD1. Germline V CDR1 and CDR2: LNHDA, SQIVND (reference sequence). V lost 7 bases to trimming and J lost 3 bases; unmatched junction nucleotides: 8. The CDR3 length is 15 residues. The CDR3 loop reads CASTQGQVDNQPQHF. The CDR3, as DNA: TGTGCCAGTACCCAGGGACAGGTTGACAATCAGCCCCAGCATTTT.

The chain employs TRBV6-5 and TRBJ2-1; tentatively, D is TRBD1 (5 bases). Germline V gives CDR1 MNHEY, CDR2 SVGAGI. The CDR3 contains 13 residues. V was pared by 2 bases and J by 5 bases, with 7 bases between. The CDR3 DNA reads TGTGCCAGCAGTTACGGGGCGGACAATGAGCAGTTCTTC. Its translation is CASSYGADNEQFF.